The rows below give T cell receptor beta chains drawn from one sample of a study of blood T cells in healthy people across ages. TCRdb re-derived calls from the 5' RACE reads in MiXCR, one entry per CDR3 protein. Of about 2 million distinct CDR3 sequences listed, approximately 50% are singletons. The sequenced sample was blood. These receptors were obtained from a woman aged 40-49 years in good health. Each CDR3 is given with its conserved first and last residue. D genes are given only for firm matches. Size is omitted from some rows. Given values are once, few, many or a class for expanded clones.

D gene	J gene	V gene	clone size	CDR3 DNA	CDR3 protein
.	TRBJ2-5	TRBV7-9	.	TGTGCCAGCAGTACGACAGAAGAAGAGACCCAGTACTTC	CASSTTEEETQYF
.	TRBJ1-2	TRBV20-1	.	TGCAGTACTATTAGGAACTATGGCTACACCTTC	CSTIRNYGYTF
.	TRBJ2-7	TRBV4-3	few	TGCGCCAGCAGCCAAGATTATCCGGGGGCAGGCTCCTACGAGCAGTACTTC	CASSQDYPGAGSYEQYF
.	TRBJ1-5	TRBV7-2	.	TGTGCCACCGGGAGAGGGGGAACAGGCAATCAGCCCCAGCATTTT	CATGRGGTGNQPQHF
TRBD2	TRBJ2-3	TRBV3-1	.	TGTGCCAGCAGCCGGAGGACTAGCGGGGGAGGGGCAGATACGCAGTATTTT	CASSRRTSGGGADTQYF
.	TRBJ1-4	TRBV7-2	once	TGTGCCAGCAGCTCGAGTTGGGTAGCTAATGAAAAACTGTTTTTT	CASSSSWVANEKLFF
.	TRBJ2-7	TRBV27	few	TGTGCCAGCATGGATCCGGGGGCCGAGTACGAGCAGTACTTC	CASMDPGAEYEQYF
.	TRBJ2-7	TRBV7-2	.	TGTGCCAGCAGCTTAGCGAGGCACAACTCCTACGAGCAGTACTTC	CASSLARHNSYEQYF
TRBD2	TRBJ2-1	TRBV7-2	many	TGTGCCAGCAGCTTGGCGGCGGGGGCCTACAATGAGCAGTTCTTC	CASSLAAGAYNEQFF
.	TRBJ2-6	TRBV7-2	few	TGTGCCAGCCAAAACTCTGGGGCCAACGTCCTGACTTTC	CASQNSGANVLTF
.	TRBJ2-7	TRBV27	.	TGTGCCACCCAGACAGGGAGGAACGAGCAGTACTTC	CATQTGRNEQYF
.	TRBJ2-1	TRBV3-1	.	TGTGCCAGCAGCCAAGACGGGGTTGGGCAGTTCTTC	CASSQDGVGQFF
.	TRBJ2-7	TRBV29-1	.	TGCAGCGTTGAACTGAGGGGGTCCATTTACGAGCAGTACTTC	CSVELRGSIYEQYF
.	TRBJ1-1	TRBV7-2	.	TGTGCCAGCAGCCTACTTCGGAGTGACACTGAAGCTTTCTTT	CASSLLRSDTEAFF
.	TRBJ1-5	TRBV20-1	.	TGCAGTGCTAGGCCAGGGAACCAGCCCCAGCATTTT	CSARPGNQPQHF
TRBD2	TRBJ2-2	TRBV6-2/TRBV6-3	.	TGTGCCAGCAGTTATCCCCGCCCCGGGACTAGAAACACCGGGGAGCTGTTTTTT	CASSYPRPGTRNTGELFF
.	TRBJ1-5	TRBV5-5	.	TGTGCCAGCAGCACCCAGATATATAGCAATCAGCCCCAGCATTTT	CASSTQIYSNQPQHF
.	TRBJ2-7	TRBV27	.	TGTGCCAGCAGTTCGGCAGGGCTATCCTACGAGCAGTACTTC	CASSSAGLSYEQYF
.	TRBJ1-6	TRBV9	few	TGTGCCAGCAGCGGTAGTTCCTATAATTCACCCCTCCACTTT	CASSGSSYNSPLHF
TRBD2	TRBJ2-1	TRBV12-3/TRBV12-4	.	TGTGCCTGCGGGGAGGGGCTATCCAATGAGCAGTTCTTC	CACGEGLSNEQFF
TRBD2	TRBJ2-7	TRBV15	.	TGTGCCACCAGCAGAGGCGCGGGACTAGCGGGGGGGTACAATGAGCAGTACTTC	CATSRGAGLAGGYNEQYF
TRBD1	TRBJ2-7	TRBV27	few	TGTGCCAGCAGTCCGTTCGGGACAGTCAAACCCTACGAGCAGTACTTC	CASSPFGTVKPYEQYF
.	TRBJ1-5	TRBV6-6	.	TGTGCCAGCAGGTTTGGGGATCAGCCCCAGCATTTT	CASRFGDQPQHF
TRBD2	TRBJ2-1	TRBV7-2	few	TGTGCCAGCAGCTCCACTAGCGGGACCTACAATGAGCAGTTCTTC	CASSSTSGTYNEQFF
TRBD1	TRBJ1-1	TRBV9	.	TGTGCCAGCAGCGTACAGACAGGGCGCGGTGAAGCTTTCTTT	CASSVQTGRGEAFF
TRBD1	TRBJ1-2	TRBV24-1	once	TGTGCCACCAGGGATCTACAGGGGGCAGGGGGCTACACCTTC	CATRDLQGAGGYTF
TRBD2	TRBJ2-5	TRBV5-1	.	TGTGCCAGCAGCTTAGAGCGGGGGGGCCAAGAGACCCAGTACTTC	CASSLERGGQETQYF
.	TRBJ1-2	TRBV28	.	TGTGCCAGCAGCTGGACCGAGGACAGCTATATTGATGGCTACACCTTC	CASSWTEDSYIDGYTF
.	TRBJ2-3	TRBV7-9	.	TGTGCCAGCAGCCCCCCGTGGGGGCTCGTAGATACGCAGTATTTT	CASSPPWGLVDTQYF